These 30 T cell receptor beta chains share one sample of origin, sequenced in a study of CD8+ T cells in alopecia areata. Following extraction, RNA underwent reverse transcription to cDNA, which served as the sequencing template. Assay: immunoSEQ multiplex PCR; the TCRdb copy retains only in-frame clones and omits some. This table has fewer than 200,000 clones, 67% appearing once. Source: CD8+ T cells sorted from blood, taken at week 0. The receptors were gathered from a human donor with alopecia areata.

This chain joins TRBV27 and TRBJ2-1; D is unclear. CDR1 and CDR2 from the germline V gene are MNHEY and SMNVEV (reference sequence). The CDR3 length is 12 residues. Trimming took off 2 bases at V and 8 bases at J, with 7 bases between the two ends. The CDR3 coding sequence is TGTGCCAGCAGTTTACCGGCGGATGAGCAGTTCTTC. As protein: CASSLPADEQFF.

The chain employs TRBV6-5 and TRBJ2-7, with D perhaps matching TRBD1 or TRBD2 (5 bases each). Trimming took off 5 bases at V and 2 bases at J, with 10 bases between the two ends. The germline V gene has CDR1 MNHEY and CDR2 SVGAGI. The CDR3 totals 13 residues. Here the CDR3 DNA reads TGTGCCAGCAGTCCCCAGGGACCCTACGAGCAGTACTTC. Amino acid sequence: CASSPQGPYEQYF.

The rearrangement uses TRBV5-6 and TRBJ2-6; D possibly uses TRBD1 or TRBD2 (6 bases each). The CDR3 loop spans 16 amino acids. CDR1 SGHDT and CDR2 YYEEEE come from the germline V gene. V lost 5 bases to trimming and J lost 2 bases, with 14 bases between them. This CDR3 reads CASSQGGNAGANVLTF. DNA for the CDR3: TGTGCCAGCAGTCAAGGGGGGAACGCTGGGGCCAACGTCCTGACTTTC. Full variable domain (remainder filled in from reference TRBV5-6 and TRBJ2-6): DAGVTQSPTHLIKTRGQQVTLRCSPKSGHDTVSWYQQALGQGPQFIFQYYEEEERQRGNFPDRFSGHQFPNYSSELNVNALLLGDSALYLCASSQGGNAGANVLTFGAGSRLTVL.

The CDR3 DNA sequence: TGTGCCAGCAGTTATCAACAGGCTAACTATGGCTACACCTTC. Its translation: CASSYQQANYGYTF. The chain has TRBV6-5 and TRBJ1-2; D possibly corresponds to TRBD1 (5 bases). V was clipped by 3 bases and J by 0 bases, with 8 bases between them. Germline loops: CDR1 MNHEY, CDR2 SVGAGI. The CDR3 spans 14 residues.

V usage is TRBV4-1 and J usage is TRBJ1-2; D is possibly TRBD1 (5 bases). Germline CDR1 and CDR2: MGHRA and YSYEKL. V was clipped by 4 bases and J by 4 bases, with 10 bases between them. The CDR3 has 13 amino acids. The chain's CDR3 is CASSLTGAYGYTF. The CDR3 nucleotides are TGCGCCAGCAGCCTCACCGGGGCCTATGGCTACACCTTC.

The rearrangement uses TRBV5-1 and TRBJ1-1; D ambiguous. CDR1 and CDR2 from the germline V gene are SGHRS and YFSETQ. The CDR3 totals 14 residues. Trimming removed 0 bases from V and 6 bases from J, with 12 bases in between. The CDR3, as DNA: TGCGCCAGCAGCTTGGCCCCAACCGGTCCTGAAGCTTTCTTT. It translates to CASSLAPTGPEAFF.

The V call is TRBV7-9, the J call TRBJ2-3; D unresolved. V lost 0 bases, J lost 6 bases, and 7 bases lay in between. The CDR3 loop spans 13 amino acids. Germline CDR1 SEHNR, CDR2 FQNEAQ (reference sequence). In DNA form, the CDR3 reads TGTGCCAGCAGCTTAGCGCTTCGGGATACGCAGTATTTT. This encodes CASSLALRDTQYF. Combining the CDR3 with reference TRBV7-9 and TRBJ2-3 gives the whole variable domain DTGVSQNPRHKITKRGQNVTFRCDPISEHNRLYWYRQTLGQGPEFLTYFQNEAQLEKSRLLSDRFSAERPKGSFSTLEIQRTEQGDSAMYLCASSLALRDTQYFGPGTRLTVL.

The CDR3 nucleotides are TGCAGCGTTGTGTTCAGGGGGCGAGAGACCCAGTACTTC. As protein: CSVVFRGRETQYF. The rearrangement uses TRBV29-1 and TRBJ2-5; 8 nucleotides agree with TRBD1. The CDR3 has 13 residues. The germline V gene has CDR1 SQVTM and CDR2 ANQGSEA. V lost 4 bases to trimming and J lost 4 bases; unmatched junction nucleotides: 5.

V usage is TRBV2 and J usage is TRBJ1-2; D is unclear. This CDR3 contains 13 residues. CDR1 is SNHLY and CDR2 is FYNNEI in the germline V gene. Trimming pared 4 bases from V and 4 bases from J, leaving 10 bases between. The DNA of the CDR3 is TGTGCCAGCAGTGTTGGGCGTTCCTATGGCTACACCTTC. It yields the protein CASSVGRSYGYTF.

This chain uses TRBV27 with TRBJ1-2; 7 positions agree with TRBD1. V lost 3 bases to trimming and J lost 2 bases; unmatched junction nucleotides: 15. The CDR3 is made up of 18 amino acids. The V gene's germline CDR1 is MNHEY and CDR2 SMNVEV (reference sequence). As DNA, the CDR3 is TGTGCCAGCAGTTTCCATCGGGACAGCTCACACCTCAACTATGGCTACACCTTC. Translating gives CASSFHRDSSHLNYGYTF.

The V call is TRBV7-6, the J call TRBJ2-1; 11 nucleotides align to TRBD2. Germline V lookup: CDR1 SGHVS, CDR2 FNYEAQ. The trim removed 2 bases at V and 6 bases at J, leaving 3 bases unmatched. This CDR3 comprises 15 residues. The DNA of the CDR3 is TGTGCCAGCAGCTTATTAGCGGGGGGGTCCAATGAGCAGTTCTTC. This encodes CASSLLAGGSNEQFF.

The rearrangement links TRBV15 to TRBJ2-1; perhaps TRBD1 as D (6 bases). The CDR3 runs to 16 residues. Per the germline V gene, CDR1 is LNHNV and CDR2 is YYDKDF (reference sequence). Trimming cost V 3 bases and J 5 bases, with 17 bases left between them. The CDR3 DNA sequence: TGTGCCACCAGCAGGGTCTACCGGGACACCAACAATGAGCAGTTCTTC. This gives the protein CATSRVYRDTNNEQFF.

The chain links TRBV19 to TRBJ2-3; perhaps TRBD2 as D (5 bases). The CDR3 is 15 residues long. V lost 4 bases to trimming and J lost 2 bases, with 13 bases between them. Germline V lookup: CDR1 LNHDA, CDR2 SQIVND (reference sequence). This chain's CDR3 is CASSRTDGVTDTQYF. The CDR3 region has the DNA TGTGCCAGTAGTAGAACGGACGGGGTCACAGATACGCAGTATTTT.

In DNA form, the CDR3 reads TGTGCCTGGAGTGTACTGGGGAGCAATCAGCCCCAGCATTTT. Translation gives CAWSVLGSNQPQHF. The V and J genes are TRBV30 and TRBJ1-5; D gene ambiguous. Trimming pared 0 bases from V and 1 base from J, leaving 7 bases between. This CDR3 is built from 14 residues. Germline V gives CDR1 GTSNPN, CDR2 SVGIG (reference sequence).

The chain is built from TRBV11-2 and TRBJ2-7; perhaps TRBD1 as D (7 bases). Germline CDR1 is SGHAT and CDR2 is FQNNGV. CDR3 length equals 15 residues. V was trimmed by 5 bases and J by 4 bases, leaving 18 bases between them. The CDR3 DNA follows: TGTGCCAGCAGCCATGCCCTGACAGGGAGGTACGAGCAGTACTTC. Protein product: CASSHALTGRYEQYF.

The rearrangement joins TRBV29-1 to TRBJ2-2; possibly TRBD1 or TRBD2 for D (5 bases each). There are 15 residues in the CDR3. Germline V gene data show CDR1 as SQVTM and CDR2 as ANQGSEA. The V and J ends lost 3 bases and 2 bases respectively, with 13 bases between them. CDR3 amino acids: CSVEGPSLNTGELFF. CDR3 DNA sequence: TGCAGCGTTGAGGGGCCTAGCCTAAACACCGGGGAGCTGTTTTTT.

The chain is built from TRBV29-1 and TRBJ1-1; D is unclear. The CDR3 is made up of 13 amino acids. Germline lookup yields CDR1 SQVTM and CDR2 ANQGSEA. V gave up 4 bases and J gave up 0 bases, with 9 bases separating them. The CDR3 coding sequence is TGCAGCGTTGTCCCCAGCATGAACACTGAAGCTTTCTTT. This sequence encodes CSVVPSMNTEAFF.

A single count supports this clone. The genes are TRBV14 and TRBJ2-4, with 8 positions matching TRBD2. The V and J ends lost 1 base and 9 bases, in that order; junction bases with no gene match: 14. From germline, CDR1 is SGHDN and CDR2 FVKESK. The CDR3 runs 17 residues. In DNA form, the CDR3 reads TGTGCCAGCAGCCAAGGAGGGACGGTCCAGCGGGGGCTCATTCAGTACTTC. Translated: CASSQGGTVQRGLIQYF.

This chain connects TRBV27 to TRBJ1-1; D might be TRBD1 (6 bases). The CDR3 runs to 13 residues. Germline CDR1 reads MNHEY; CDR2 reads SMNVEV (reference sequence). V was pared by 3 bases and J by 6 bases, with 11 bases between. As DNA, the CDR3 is TGTGCCAGCAGTTTCTCGGGGGCCCCTGAAGCTTTCTTT. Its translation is CASSFSGAPEAFF.

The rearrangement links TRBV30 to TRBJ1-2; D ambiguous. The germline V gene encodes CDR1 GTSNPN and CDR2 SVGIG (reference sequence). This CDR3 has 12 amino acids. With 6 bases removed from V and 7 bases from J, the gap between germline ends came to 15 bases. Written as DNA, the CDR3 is TGTGCCTGTACCCTTCATGAGGTTGGCTACACCTTC. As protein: CACTLHEVGYTF. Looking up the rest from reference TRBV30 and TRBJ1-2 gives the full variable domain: SQTIHQWPATLVQPVGSPLSLECTVEGTSNPNLYWYRQAAGRGLQLLFYSVGIGQISSEVPQNLSASRPQDRQFILSSKKLLLSDSGFYLCACTLHEVGYTFGSGTRLTVV.

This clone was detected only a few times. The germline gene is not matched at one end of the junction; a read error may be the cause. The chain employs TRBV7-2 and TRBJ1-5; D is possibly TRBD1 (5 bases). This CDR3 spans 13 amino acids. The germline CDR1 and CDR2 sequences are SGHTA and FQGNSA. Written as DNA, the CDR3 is TGTGCCAGCAGCTTAGGTGGGACGGCCGACTCAGCTTTT. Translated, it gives CASSLGGTADSAF.

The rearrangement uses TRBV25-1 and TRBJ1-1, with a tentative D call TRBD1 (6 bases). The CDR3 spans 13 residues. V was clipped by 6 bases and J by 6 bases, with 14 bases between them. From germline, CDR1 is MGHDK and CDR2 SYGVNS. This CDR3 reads CASRGRGAAEAFF. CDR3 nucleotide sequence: TGTGCCAGCAGGGGTAGGGGGGCCGCTGAAGCTTTCTTT.

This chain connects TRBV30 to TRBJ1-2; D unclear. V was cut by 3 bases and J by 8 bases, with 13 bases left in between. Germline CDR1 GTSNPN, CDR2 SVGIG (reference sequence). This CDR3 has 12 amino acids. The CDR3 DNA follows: TGTGCCTGGAGGGTAACACTAGAGGGCTACACCTTC. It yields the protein CAWRVTLEGYTF. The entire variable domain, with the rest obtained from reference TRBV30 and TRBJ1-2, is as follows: SQTIHQWPATLVQPVGSPLSLECTVEGTSNPNLYWYRQAAGRGLQLLFYSVGIGQISSEVPQNLSASRPQDRQFILSSKKLLLSDSGFYLCAWRVTLEGYTFGSGTRLTVV.

CDR3 DNA: TGCGCCAGCAGCCATTTAGCGGGACCCGACTATGGCTACACCTTC. This gives the protein CASSHLAGPDYGYTF. The chain carries TRBV4-1 and TRBJ1-2; D is perhaps TRBD1 (5 bases). CDR1 and CDR2 (germline): MGHRA, YSYEKL. This CDR3 has 15 residues. Trimming stripped 3 bases from V and 3 bases from J, with 14 bases between.

The DNA for the CDR3 is TGTGCCTGGAGTAGAAACAATCAGCCCCAGCATTTT. Its protein product is CAWSRNNQPQHF. The rearrangement links TRBV30 to TRBJ1-5; D call uncertain. Germline V gives CDR1 GTSNPN, CDR2 SVGIG (reference sequence). V lost 2 bases and J 3 bases, leaving 5 bases between the germline ends. The CDR3 spans 12 residues. Full variable domain (rest looked up from reference TRBV30 and TRBJ1-5): SQTIHQWPATLVQPVGSPLSLECTVEGTSNPNLYWYRQAAGRGLQLLFYSVGIGQISSEVPQNLSASRPQDRQFILSSKKLLLSDSGFYLCAWSRNNQPQHFGDGTRLSIL.

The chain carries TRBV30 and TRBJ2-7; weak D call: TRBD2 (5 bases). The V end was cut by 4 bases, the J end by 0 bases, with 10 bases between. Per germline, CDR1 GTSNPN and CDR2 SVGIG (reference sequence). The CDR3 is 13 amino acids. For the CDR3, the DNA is TGTGCCTGGACACTAGACATCTCCTACGAGCAGTACTTC. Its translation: CAWTLDISYEQYF.

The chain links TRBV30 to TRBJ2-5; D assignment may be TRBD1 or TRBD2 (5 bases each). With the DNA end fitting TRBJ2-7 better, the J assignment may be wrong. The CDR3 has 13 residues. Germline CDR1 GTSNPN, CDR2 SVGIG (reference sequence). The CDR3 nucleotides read TGTGCCTGGAGTCGATTGGGGGTCAACGAGCAGTACTTC. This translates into CAWSRLGVNEQYF.

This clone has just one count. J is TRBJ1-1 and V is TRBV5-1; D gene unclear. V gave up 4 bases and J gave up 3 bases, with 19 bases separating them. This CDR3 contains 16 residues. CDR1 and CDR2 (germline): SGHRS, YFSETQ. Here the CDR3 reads CASSPRAITEDTEAFF. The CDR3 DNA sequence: TGCGCCAGCAGCCCCCGGGCCATTACCGAGGACACTGAAGCTTTCTTT.

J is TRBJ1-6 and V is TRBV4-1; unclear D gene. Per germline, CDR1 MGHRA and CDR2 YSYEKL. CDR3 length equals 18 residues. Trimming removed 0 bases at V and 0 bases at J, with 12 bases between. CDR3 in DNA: TGCGCCAGCAGCCAAGATCTACTAGATAGCTCCTATAATTCACCCCTCCACTTT. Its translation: CASSQDLLDSSYNSPLHF.

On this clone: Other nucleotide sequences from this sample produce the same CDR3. CDR3 region: CSVGGGSSYEQYF. In nucleotides, the CDR3 is TGCAGCGTTGGCGGCGGTAGCTCCTACGAGCAGTACTTC. This chain connects TRBV29-1 to TRBJ2-7; D is unresolved. The germline V gene encodes CDR1 SQVTM and CDR2 ANQGSEA. This CDR3 region has 13 residues. The V gene lost 4 bases and the J gene lost 0 bases, with 10 bases spanning the gap.